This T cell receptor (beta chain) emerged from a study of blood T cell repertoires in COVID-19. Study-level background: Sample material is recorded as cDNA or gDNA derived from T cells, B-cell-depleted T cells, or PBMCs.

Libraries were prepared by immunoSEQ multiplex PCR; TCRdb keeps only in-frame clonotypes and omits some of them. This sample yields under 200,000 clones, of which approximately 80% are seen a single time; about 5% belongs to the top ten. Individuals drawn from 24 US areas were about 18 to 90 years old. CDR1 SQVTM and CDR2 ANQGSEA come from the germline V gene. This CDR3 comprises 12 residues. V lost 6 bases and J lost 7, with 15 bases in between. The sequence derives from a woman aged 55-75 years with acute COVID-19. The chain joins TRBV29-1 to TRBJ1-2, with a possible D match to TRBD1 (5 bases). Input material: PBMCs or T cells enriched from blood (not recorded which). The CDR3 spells CSVAAGSGGYTF. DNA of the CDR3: TGCAGCGTCGCAGCAGGGTCTGGTGGCTACACCTTC.